This entry lists 23 T cell receptor beta chains sequenced from one sample in a study of long-term antiretroviral therapy in people with HIV. The authors ran the immunoSEQ assay, v3.0, at survey level. Measured with immunoSEQ multiplex PCR; TCRdb has only the in-frame clones, and not every one. The sample gives tens of thousands of clones, under 90% of which show up once; 7.5% to 10% is in the top ten. The starting material was unsorted PBMCs, obtained at the start of antiretroviral therapy. The receptors were gathered from a man over 45 with HIV.

V is TRBV15 and J is TRBJ1-3, with D maybe TRBD1 (6 bases). The CDR3 covers 15 residues. Germline values: CDR1 LNHNV, CDR2 YYDKDF (reference sequence). Trimming cost V 2 bases and J 4 bases, with 12 bases left between them. The CDR3 here is CATSRPTGLGNTIYF. The CDR3 DNA follows: TGTGCCACCAGCAGACCTACAGGGTTAGGAAACACCATATATTTT.

The chain combines TRBV28 with TRBJ1-1; D call uncertain. Germline V CDR1 and CDR2: MDHEN, SYDVKM. Trimming removed 2 bases from V and 6 bases from J, with 10 bases in between. This CDR3 contains 13 residues. CDR3 DNA: TGTGCCAGCAGTTTACAGGCCCGCCCTGAAGCTTTCTTT. Translated: CASSLQARPEAFF.

V gene TRBV30 combines with J gene TRBJ2-3; 13 positions match TRBD2. CDR3 length equals 15 residues. Germline CDR1 GTSNPN, CDR2 SVGIG (reference sequence). V trimming: 3 bases; J trimming: 6 bases; junction bases outside the gene matches: 6. Here the CDR3 reads CAWSRTSGSPDTQYF. In nucleotides, the CDR3 is TGTGCCTGGAGCAGGACTAGCGGGAGCCCTGATACGCAGTATTTT.

As concerns this clone: Germline is not matched at one junction end, which may reflect a read error. The chain employs TRBV5-8 and TRBJ1-1, with D maybe TRBD1 (6 bases). Germline assignment: CDR1 SGHTS and CDR2 YDEGEE. The CDR3 is 13 residues long. The CDR3 loop is CASSLIVRGPFPF. The CDR3 bases are TGTGCCAGCAGCTTGATTGTCAGGGGACCTTTCCCGTTT.

V gene TRBV5-6 combines with J gene TRBJ1-1, with D maybe TRBD1 (6 bases). Germline lookup yields CDR1 SGHDT and CDR2 YYEEEE. The CDR3 sequence is 16 residues long. The ends were cut back, 0 bases at V and 1 base at J, with 13 bases in the middle. CDR3 coding DNA: TGTGCCAGCAGCTTGGTGGGGGACATAGGGAACACTGAAGCTTTCTTT. It translates to CASSLVGDIGNTEAFF.

This clone was observed a handful of times. The chain joins TRBV15 to TRBJ1-2, with D tentatively TRBD1 (6 bases). The CDR3 runs to 15 residues. V lost 3 bases, J lost 5 bases, and 16 bases lay in between. In germline, CDR1 is LNHNV, CDR2 YYDKDF (reference sequence). CDR3: CATSSYRDIPYGYTF. DNA of the CDR3: TGTGCCACCAGCAGTTACCGGGACATCCCTTATGGCTACACCTTC.

V usage is TRBV4-1 and J usage is TRBJ2-7; D gene ambiguous. V was pared by 1 base and J by 5 bases, with 9 bases between. This CDR3 has 13 residues. CDR1 and CDR2 (germline): MGHRA, YSYEKL. This CDR3 reads CASSQGVGNEQYF. CDR3 coding DNA: TGCGCCAGCAGCCAAGGAGTGGGGAACGAGCAGTACTTC.

The rearrangement uses TRBV18 and TRBJ2-1; 13 nucleotides align to TRBD2. This CDR3 has 15 amino acids. Germline V gene data show CDR1 as KGHSH and CDR2 as LQKENI. With 4 bases clipped from V and 5 bases from J, the junction kept 2 bases outside the gene matches. The CDR3 sequence is CASSLGTSGNNEQFF. The CDR3, as DNA: TGTGCCAGCTCACTAGGGACTAGCGGGAACAATGAGCAGTTCTTC. The whole variable domain, filled in from reference TRBV18 and TRBJ2-1, reads NAGVMQNPRHLVRRRGQEARLRCSPMKGHSHVYWYRQLPEEGLKFMVYLQKENIIDESGMPKERFSAEFPKEGPSILRIQQVVRGDSAAYFCASSLGTSGNNEQFFGPGTRLTVL.

The CDR3 nucleotides read TGCGCCAGCAGCCAAGATTTTCGGGGGAATTCACCCCTCCACTTT. This codes for CASSQDFRGNSPLHF. The chain carries TRBV4-1 and TRBJ1-6; maybe TRBD1 (5 bases). The germline V gene encodes CDR1 MGHRA and CDR2 YSYEKL. V was trimmed by 0 bases and J by 7 bases, leaving 10 bases between them. The CDR3 length is 15 residues.

The gene calls are TRBV18 and TRBJ2-5; 7 nucleotides align to TRBD2. Germline loops: CDR1 KGHSH, CDR2 LQKENI. This CDR3 is 15 amino acids long. Trimming took 3 bases from V and 0 from J; bases not matched to a gene: 4. CDR3 loop: CASSPRTRDQETQYF. In nucleotides, the CDR3 is TGTGCCAGCTCACCGCGGACTAGAGACCAAGAGACCCAGTACTTC.

The genes are TRBV11-2 and TRBJ2-2; the match to TRBD2 covers 13 bases. After removal of 7 bases from V and 6 bases from J, the junction contained 5 bases not matched to a gene. There are 15 residues in the CDR3. CDR1 and CDR2 from the germline V gene are SGHAT and FQNNGV. CDR3 sequence: CASTRLAGGAGELFF. CDR3 DNA: TGTGCCAGCACCAGACTAGCGGGAGGTGCCGGGGAGCTGTTTTTT.

The CDR3 loop is CASSALVPYSGNTIYF. The CDR3 coding sequence is TGTGCCAGCAGCGCCCTTGTCCCCTACTCTGGAAACACCATATATTTT. V and J are TRBV7-9 and TRBJ1-3; no clear D. V gave up 5 bases and J gave up 0 bases, with 14 bases separating them. Germline V lookup: CDR1 SEHNR, CDR2 FQNEAQ (reference sequence). The CDR3 contains 16 residues. Full variable domain (outside the CDR3, taken from reference TRBV7-9 and TRBJ1-3): DTGVSQNPRHKITKRGQNVTFRCDPISEHNRLYWYRQTLGQGPEFLTYFQNEAQLEKSRLLSDRFSAERPKGSFSTLEIQRTEQGDSAMYLCASSALVPYSGNTIYFGEGSWLTVV.

This sequence joins TRBV6-4 and TRBJ2-3, with 8 bases fitting TRBD2. The V gene end was trimmed by 3 bases and the J gene end by 1 base; junction bases not matched to a gene: 3. CDR1 is MRHNA and CDR2 is SNTAGT in the germline V gene. The CDR3 extends over 15 amino acids. CDR3 sequence: CASSERAGGTDTQYF. CDR3 DNA sequence: TGTGCCAGCAGTGAAAGAGCGGGGGGCACAGATACGCAGTATTTT.

The chain employs TRBV15 and TRBJ2-7, with 9 bases fitting TRBD1. CDR1 is LNHNV, CDR2 YYDKDF, per germline (reference sequence). Germline trimming cut 3 bases from V and 5 bases from J; bases unmatched to any gene: 5. The CDR3 totals 14 residues. CDR3 region: CATSSGTGPHEQYF. The CDR3 DNA follows: TGTGCCACCAGCAGCGGGACAGGGCCCCACGAGCAGTACTTC.

This clone was observed once. The genes are TRBV9 and TRBJ2-1, with 8 nucleotides matching TRBD2. CDR1 SGDLS and CDR2 YYNGEE come from the germline V gene. The CDR3 length is 17 residues. The V and J ends lost 2 bases and 7 bases, in that order; junction bases with no gene match: 14. The CDR3 loop is CASSVSGRRLGGNEQFF. Here the CDR3 DNA reads TGTGCCAGCAGCGTCAGCGGGAGACGGCTCGGAGGGAATGAGCAGTTCTTC.

This sequence joins TRBV19 and TRBJ1-6; possibly TRBD1 for D (5 bases). The CDR3 is 14 amino acids. Germline values: CDR1 LNHDA, CDR2 SQIVND (reference sequence). V lost 5 bases, J lost 5 bases, and 10 bases lay in between. The CDR3 spells CASSAGPNNSPLHF. The CDR3 nucleotides read TGTGCCAGTAGTGCGGGACCGAATAATTCACCCCTCCACTTT.

This clone has just one count. This rearrangement joins TRBV7-8 to TRBJ1-2; 10 bases match TRBD1. Trimming at V came to 0 bases and at J to 5 bases, leaving 0 bases not matched to a gene. The CDR3 contains 14 residues. Germline V gives CDR1 SGHVS, CDR2 FQNEAQ. CDR3 loop: CASSLADRGYGYTF. For the CDR3, the DNA is TGTGCCAGCAGCTTAGCGGACAGGGGGTATGGCTACACCTTC.

This clone has only one observation. The chain is built from TRBV6-1 and TRBJ1-3; D not certain. CDR3 length: 15 amino acids. Germline CDR1 and CDR2: MNHNS and SASEGT. Trimming took 5 bases from V and 0 from J, leaving 11 bases between them. Here the CDR3 reads CASSLTVSSGNTIYF. CDR3 DNA: TGTGCCAGCAGTCTAACAGTAAGCTCTGGAAACACCATATATTTT.

The V gene is TRBV6-5, the J gene TRBJ1-1, with D uncertain. Germline V gene data show CDR1 as MNHEY and CDR2 as SVGAGI. The length of the CDR3 is 13 residues. Deletions cut 8 bases from V and 2 bases from J, with 12 bases between. CDR3 in amino acids: CASGSQLNTEAFF. CDR3 nucleotide sequence: TGTGCCAGCGGAAGCCAATTAAACACTGAAGCTTTCTTT.

DNA of the CDR3: TGCGCCAGCACCCCATCCCCTCCTGGACAGTCTTGGCCTGAAGAGACCCAGTACTTC. Residues: CASTPSPPGQSWPEETQYF. The V gene is TRBV10-2, the J gene TRBJ2-5; possible D gene TRBD1, 6 bases. CDR1 WSHSY and CDR2 SAAADI come from the germline V gene. V was pared by 7 bases and J by 3 bases, with 30 bases between. The CDR3 spans 19 residues.

Only one count was recorded for this clone. V and J are TRBV18 and TRBJ2-7; D possibly corresponds to TRBD2 (5 bases). Germline values: CDR1 KGHSH, CDR2 LQKENI. Trimming pared 6 bases from V and 3 bases from J, leaving 18 bases between. CDR3 length: 15 amino acids. CDR3 residues: CASSYGLSQNYEQYF. As DNA, the CDR3 is TGTGCCAGCTCCTACGGACTCTCTCAGAACTACGAGCAGTACTTC.

The V call is TRBV6-5, the J call TRBJ1-1, with D perhaps matching TRBD1 (6 bases). The CDR3 covers 13 residues. CDR1 MNHEY and CDR2 SVGAGI come from the germline V gene. Trimming took 4 bases from V and 5 from J, leaving 11 bases between them. As DNA, the CDR3 is TGTGCCAGCAGTTTGGGAGGGGGGACTGAAGCTTTCTTT. It specifies CASSLGGGTEAFF.

The chain links TRBV7-8 to TRBJ2-5; the D gene is possibly TRBD2 (6 bases). The CDR3 spans 15 residues. Trimming took 2 bases from V and 1 from J, leaving 11 bases between them. From germline, CDR1 is SGHVS and CDR2 FQNEAQ. CDR3 residues: CASSLRESPQETQYF. The DNA of the CDR3 is TGTGCCAGCAGCTTACGGGAGTCCCCCCAAGAGACCCAGTACTTC.